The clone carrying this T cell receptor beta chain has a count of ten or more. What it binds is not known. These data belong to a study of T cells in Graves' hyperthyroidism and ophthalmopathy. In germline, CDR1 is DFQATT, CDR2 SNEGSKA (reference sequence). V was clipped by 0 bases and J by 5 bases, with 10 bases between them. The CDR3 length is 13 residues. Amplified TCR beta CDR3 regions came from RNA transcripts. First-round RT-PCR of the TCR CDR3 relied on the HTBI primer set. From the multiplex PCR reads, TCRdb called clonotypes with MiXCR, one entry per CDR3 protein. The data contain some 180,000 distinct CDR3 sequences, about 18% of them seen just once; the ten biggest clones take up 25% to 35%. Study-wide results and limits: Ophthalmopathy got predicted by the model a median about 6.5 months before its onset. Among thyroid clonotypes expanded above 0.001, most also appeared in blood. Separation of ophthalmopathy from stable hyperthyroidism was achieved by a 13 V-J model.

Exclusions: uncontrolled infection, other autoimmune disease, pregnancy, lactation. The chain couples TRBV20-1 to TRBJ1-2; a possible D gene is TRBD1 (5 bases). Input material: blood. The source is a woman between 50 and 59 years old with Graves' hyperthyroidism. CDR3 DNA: TGCAGTGCTAGAGAAGGGGAGAGGTATGGCTACACCTTC. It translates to CSAREGERYGYTF.